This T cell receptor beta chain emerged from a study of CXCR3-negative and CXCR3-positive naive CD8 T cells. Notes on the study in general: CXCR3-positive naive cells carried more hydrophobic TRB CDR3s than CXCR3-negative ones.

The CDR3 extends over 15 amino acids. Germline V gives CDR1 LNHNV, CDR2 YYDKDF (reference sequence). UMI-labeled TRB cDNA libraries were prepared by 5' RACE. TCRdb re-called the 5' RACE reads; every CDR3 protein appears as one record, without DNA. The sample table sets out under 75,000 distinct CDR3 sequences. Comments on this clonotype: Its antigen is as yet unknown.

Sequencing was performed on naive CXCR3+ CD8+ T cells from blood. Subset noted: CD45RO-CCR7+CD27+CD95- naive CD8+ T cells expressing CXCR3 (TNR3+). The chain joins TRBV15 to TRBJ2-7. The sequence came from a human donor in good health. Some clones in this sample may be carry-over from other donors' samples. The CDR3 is CATSYRDGGSYEQYF.